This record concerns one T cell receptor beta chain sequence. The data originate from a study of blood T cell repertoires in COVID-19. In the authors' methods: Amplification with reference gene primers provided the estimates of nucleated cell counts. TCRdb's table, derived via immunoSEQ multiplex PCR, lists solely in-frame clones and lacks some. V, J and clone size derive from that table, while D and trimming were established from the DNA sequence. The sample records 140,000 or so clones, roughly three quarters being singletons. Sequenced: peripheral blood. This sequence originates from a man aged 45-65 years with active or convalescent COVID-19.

Here the CDR3 DNA reads TGTGCCAGCCGATCGGGGATCGGGAGCAATCAGCCCCAGCATTTT. It specifies CASRSGIGSNQPQHF. The chain recombines TRBV2 with TRBJ1-5; the D is unclear. Trimming took off 8 bases at V and 1 base at J, with 15 bases between the two ends. The CDR3 contains 15 residues. CDR1 is SNHLY, CDR2 FYNNEI, per germline.